Below are 12 T cell receptor beta chains sequenced from a single sample in a study of regulatory T cells in long-lasting Graves disease. Time point denoted: persistent/refractory GD, antithyroid drugs over 5 years with positive TRAb. RNA from PBMCs was the source of the TCR library. Researchers made TCR beta libraries by using iRepertoire HTBI primers and running Arm-PCR on CDR3 regions. TCRdb analysed the multiplex PCR reads with MiXCR anew, one entry per CDR3 protein. Of fewer than 400,000 distinct CDR3 sequences detected, more than 20% appear once; the ten largest clones hold less than 25%. Sequencing used peripheral blood mononuclear cells (PBMCs), obtained when the disease was refractory, from a patient treated with antithyroid drugs. Source of these receptors: a female donor with Graves disease.

This clonotype was detected a few times. This chain connects TRBV20-1 to TRBJ2-7; 7 nucleotides align to TRBD2. V was clipped by 4 bases and J by 2 bases; unmatched bases: 5. From germline, CDR1 is DFQATT and CDR2 SNEGSKA (reference sequence). The CDR3 has 13 residues. The CDR3 spells CSAKSGLAYEQYF. The CDR3 nucleotides are TGCAGTGCTAAAAGCGGACTAGCCTACGAGCAGTACTTC.

This clonotype was counted ten times or more. The rearrangement joins TRBV12-3 or TRBV12-4 to TRBJ1-1; D is undetermined. V lost 6 bases, J lost 0 bases, and 17 bases lay in between. The CDR3 covers 16 residues. The DNA of the CDR3 is TGTGCCAGCAGCCCAACCTCCGCAGTCATGAACACTGAAGCTTTCTTT. Protein sequence: CASSPTSAVMNTEAFF.

The J gene is TRBJ2-3, the V gene TRBV7-2; 12 positions match TRBD1. Germline-derived CDR1 and CDR2 are SGHTA and FQGNSA. The CDR3 runs to 18 residues. The junction had 15 bases not matched to a gene; V was cut back by 5 bases and J by 6 bases. In DNA, the CDR3 is TGTGCCAGCAGCCCCAGACCGGGACAGGGGGCACCGGGGGATACGCAGTATTTT. As protein: CASSPRPGQGAPGDTQYF.

This clonotype was recorded at least ten times. The chain has TRBV24-1 and TRBJ2-2, with D perhaps TRBD2 (7 bases). Germline-derived CDR1 and CDR2 are KGHDR and SFDVKD. V lost 2 bases and J 0 bases, leaving 18 bases between the germline ends. This CDR3 comprises 19 residues. Written as DNA, the CDR3 is TGTGCCACCAGTGATTCGTCCCCCCGGGGGGCCCCGAACACCGGGGAGCTGTTTTTT. Translation gives CATSDSSPRGAPNTGELFF.

This clonotype has just a few counts. The rearrangement joins TRBV6-5 to TRBJ1-3; 8 positions agree with TRBD1. This CDR3 has 14 amino acids. With 8 bases clipped from V and 4 bases from J, the junction kept 7 bases outside the gene matches. The germline CDR1 and CDR2 sequences are MNHEY and SVGAGI. CDR3 nucleotide sequence: TGTGCCAGCGTTACCGGGACAGGCGGAAACACCATATATTTT. Translation gives CASVTGTGGNTIYF.

Many counts were recorded for this clonotype. This chain links TRBV29-1 with TRBJ2-7; TRBD1 aligns across 7 bases. Trimming at V came to 5 bases and at J to 3 bases, leaving 7 bases not matched to a gene. Germline CDR1 and CDR2: SQVTM and ANQGSEA. The CDR3 covers 13 residues. The CDR3: CSVLAAGGYEQYF. Here the CDR3 DNA reads TGCAGCGTTCTTGCCGCAGGGGGCTACGAGCAGTACTTC.

This clonotype turned up a few times. The chain joins TRBV12-5 to TRBJ1-1; perhaps TRBD1 as D (5 bases). Trimming cost V 7 bases and J 3 bases, with 15 bases left between them. Per germline, CDR1 LGHNT and CDR2 FRNRAP. The CDR3 is 14 amino acids. This chain's CDR3 is CASAVGTGYTEAFF. DNA for the CDR3: TGTGCTAGTGCCGTAGGGACGGGGTACACTGAAGCTTTCTTT.

The sample holds many counts of this clonotype. V is TRBV30 and J is TRBJ1-1; D uncertain. Per the germline V gene, CDR1 is GTSNPN and CDR2 is SVGIG (reference sequence). Trimming pared 3 bases from V and 11 bases from J, leaving 19 bases between. The CDR3 has 13 amino acids. The DNA for the CDR3 is TGTGCCTGGAGCGTTCGTAGAGAGCGGGAGGCTTTCTTT. Amino acid sequence: CAWSVRREREAFF.

This clonotype was seen a few times. The gene calls are TRBV28 and TRBJ1-6; 7 bases are shared with TRBD1. This CDR3 comprises 15 residues. Germline trimming cut 6 bases from V and 13 bases from J; bases unmatched to any gene: 15. The germline V gene has CDR1 MDHEN and CDR2 SYDVKM. CDR3 protein: CASRDASTGWSPLHF. The CDR3 DNA is TGTGCCAGCAGAGATGCCTCGACAGGGTGGAGCCCCCTCCACTTT. The whole variable domain, filled in from reference TRBV28 and TRBJ1-6, reads DVKVTQSSRYLVKRTGEKVFLECVQDMDHENMFWYRQDPGLGLRLIYFSYDVKMKEKGDIPEGYSVSREKKERFSLILESASTNQTSMYLCASRDASTGWSPLHFGNGTRLTVT.

This clonotype showed up many times. This chain connects TRBV6-2 or TRBV6-3 to TRBJ2-7; possibly TRBD1 for D (6 bases). The V end lost 4 bases, the J end lost 0 bases, and 7 bases lay between the germline ends. CDR3 length: 13 residues. Germline lookup yields CDR1 MNHEY and CDR2 SVGEGT. The CDR3 protein is CASSWDNSYEQYF. The CDR3 region has the DNA TGTGCCAGCAGTTGGGACAACTCCTACGAGCAGTACTTC.

This clonotype occurred many times. This chain links TRBV28 with TRBJ2-5; 7 bases fit TRBD1. Germline V CDR1 and CDR2: MDHEN, SYDVKM. Trimming cost V 5 bases and J 5 bases; bases outside gene matches: 8. This CDR3 region has 14 residues. CDR3 sequence reads: CASSAHRGEETQYF. CDR3 DNA sequence: TGTGCCAGCAGTGCGCACAGGGGCGAGGAGACCCAGTACTTC. The full variable domain, in which reference TRBV28 and TRBJ2-5 provide the parts outside the CDR3, is DVKVTQSSRYLVKRTGEKVFLECVQDMDHENMFWYRQDPGLGLRLIYFSYDVKMKEKGDIPEGYSVSREKKERFSLILESASTNQTSMYLCASSAHRGEETQYFGPGTRLLVL.

A few counts support this clonotype. The J gene is TRBJ2-7, the V gene TRBV27; D is perhaps TRBD1 or TRBD2 (5 bases each). From germline, CDR1 is MNHEY and CDR2 SMNVEV (reference sequence). Trimming left V 1 base short and J 6 bases short, with 16 bases between. There are 15 residues in the CDR3. DNA for the CDR3: TGTGCCAGCAGTTTATGGGCCATGAAGGGGAGCGAGCAGTACTTC. Translating it yields CASSLWAMKGSEQYF.